Relative to its sample, the clone carrying this T cell receptor beta chain is medium-sized. Antigen specificity is unknown. This sample is part of a study of a mutant IDH1 vaccine in newly diagnosed glioma. About the study: Patients were started on vaccination 4-6 weeks after radiotherapy alone, or with temozolomide cycles. Most had both radiotherapy and temozolomide beforehand; others had only one. Overall study results and limits: Seemingly, top peripheral T cell clonotype changes bore no relation to pseudoprogression.

Time point in this sample: week 23, last vaccination. It was 300 ug of mutant IDH1 20-mer peptide that made up each vaccine dose, given with topical imiquimod. Assay used: immunoSEQ multiplex PCR; TCRdb lists only in-frame clones, some missing. Of 9,500 to 12,000 clones listed, 88% are singletons. The V end lost 3 bases, the J end lost 6 bases, and 11 bases lay between the germline ends. The CDR3 consists of 14 residues. Germline lookup yields CDR1 SEHNR and CDR2 FQNEAQ (reference sequence). This receptor was obtained from a woman between 40 and 55 years old with glioma. Some clones in this sample may be carry-over from other donors' samples. The V call is TRBV7-9, the J call TRBJ2-2; D is unclear. Source: PBMCs, taken from a glioma patient whose treatment included an IDH1 peptide vaccine. The CDR3 loop is CASSFGIQPGELFF. The CDR3 DNA reads as TGTGCCAGCAGCTTTGGGATCCAACCCGGGGAGCTGTTTTTT.